Following are 18 T cell receptor beta chains from one sample sequenced in a study of blood T cell repertoires in COVID-19. Profiled with immunoSEQ multiplex PCR; TCRdb holds only in-frame clones, not every one. Among some 220,000 clones listed, approximately 84% were seen once. The sample comprised peripheral blood. The receptors derive from a man aged 45 to 65 who had recovered from COVID-19.

This chain links TRBV7-9 with TRBJ1-2, with D unclear. This CDR3 is 16 amino acids long. Trimming cost V 2 bases and J 0 bases, with 13 bases left between them. Germline CDR1 is SEHNR and CDR2 is FQNEAQ (reference sequence). CDR3 bases: TGTGCCAGCAGCTTAACGGCAGGATCAGCTAACTATGGCTACACCTTC. Its translation is CASSLTAGSANYGYTF.

The V and J genes are TRBV12-5 and TRBJ2-1; the match to TRBD2 covers 11 bases. V trimming: 4 bases; J trimming: 3 bases; junction bases outside the gene matches: 2. The CDR3 extends over 15 amino acids. Germline assignment: CDR1 LGHNT and CDR2 FRNRAP. The CDR3 region is CASGSGTSGYNEQFF. CDR3 bases: TGTGCTAGTGGTTCCGGGACTAGCGGCTACAATGAGCAGTTCTTC.

The chain carries TRBV3-1 (or the pseudogene TRBV3-2) and TRBJ2-6; a possible D gene is TRBD1 (5 bases). This CDR3 is built from 15 residues. Looked up from germline, CDR1 is LGHDT and CDR2 is YNNKEL (reference sequence). Trimming removed 4 bases from V and 2 bases from J, with 9 bases in between. CDR3 coding DNA: TGTGCCAGCAGCCCGCAGGGCGCTGGGGCCAACGTCCTGACTTTC. Amino acids: CASSPQGAGANVLTF.

This chain uses TRBV11-2 with TRBJ2-7, with 7 nucleotides matching TRBD1. The CDR3 contains 16 residues. The V and J ends lost 1 base and 0 bases, in that order; junction bases with no gene match: 6. CDR1 and CDR2 from the germline V gene are SGHAT and FQNNGV. DNA for the CDR3: TGTGCCAGCAGCTTAGTTACCGGGACAGACTCCTACGAGCAGTACTTC. Translation: CASSLVTGTDSYEQYF. Variable domain in full (rest from reference TRBV11-2 and TRBJ2-7): EAGVAQSPRYKIIEKRQSVAFWCNPISGHATLYWYQQILGQGPKLLIQFQNNGVVDDSQLPKDRFSAERLKGVDSTLKIQPAKLEDSAVYLCASSLVTGTDSYEQYFGPGTRLTVT.

CDR3 amino acids: CASSRTLGTGVGTGELFF. The CDR3 DNA is TGTGCCAGCAGCCGGACTCTCGGGACAGGGGTCGGCACCGGGGAGCTGTTTTTT. The V and J genes are TRBV4-2 and TRBJ2-2; 10 bases fit TRBD1. J was trimmed by 4 bases and V by 4 bases; bases with no gene match: 12. From germline, CDR1 is LGHNA and CDR2 YNFKEQ. The CDR3 length is 18 residues.

The rearrangement joins TRBV5-1 to TRBJ2-4, with 12 bases that match TRBD2. CDR1 SGHRS and CDR2 YFSETQ come from the germline V gene. The V segment lost 4 bases and the J segment 6 bases; nucleotides outside the gene matches: 5. The CDR3 consists of 15 residues. The CDR3 here is CASSPTSGSGNIQYF. CDR3 bases: TGCGCCAGCAGCCCGACTAGCGGGAGCGGAAACATTCAGTACTTC.

The chain couples TRBV19 to TRBJ2-1; weak D call: TRBD2 (5 bases). The CDR3 is made up of 17 amino acids. The germline V gene has CDR1 LNHDA and CDR2 SQIVND (reference sequence). The germline V and J ends were trimmed by 0 bases and 0 bases, with 12 bases remaining between them. The CDR3 loop is CASSIDSLAPSYNEQFF. The CDR3 nucleotides read TGTGCCAGTAGTATAGATTCGCTAGCACCCTCCTACAATGAGCAGTTCTTC.

This chain links TRBV6-6 with TRBJ2-7; 8 bases agree with TRBD2. Per germline, CDR1 MNHNY and CDR2 SVGAGI (reference sequence). The V and J ends lost 6 bases and 2 bases, in that order; junction bases with no gene match: 6. The CDR3 totals 14 residues. The DNA for the CDR3 is TGTGCCAGCAGCCCCACTAGCGGACCCTACGAGCAGTACTTC. Amino acids: CASSPTSGPYEQYF.

This clone was observed many times. The chain carries TRBV28 and TRBJ2-2, with D unresolved. CDR1 MDHEN and CDR2 SYDVKM come from the germline V gene. Deletions cut 2 bases from V and 4 bases from J, with 11 bases between. The CDR3 is 15 amino acids. Written as DNA, the CDR3 is TGTGCCAGCAGTTTAAATCGACAAGTCACCGGGGAGCTGTTTTTT. It yields the protein CASSLNRQVTGELFF. The complete variable domain, with remaining parts taken from reference TRBV28 and TRBJ2-2, reads DVKVTQSSRYLVKRTGEKVFLECVQDMDHENMFWYRQDPGLGLRLIYFSYDVKMKEKGDIPEGYSVSREKKERFSLILESASTNQTSMYLCASSLNRQVTGELFFGEGSRLTVL.

The V call is TRBV2, the J call TRBJ2-1; 8 nucleotides match TRBD1. The CDR3 sequence is 13 residues long. With 9 bases clipped from V and 6 bases from J, the junction kept 7 bases outside the gene matches. Germline-derived CDR1 and CDR2 are SNHLY and FYNNEI. The CDR3 here is CARQGQDVNEQFF. Here the CDR3 DNA reads TGTGCCAGACAGGGACAGGATGTCAATGAGCAGTTCTTC.

The chain carries TRBV28 and TRBJ2-1; D is possibly TRBD2 (5 bases). V lost 7 bases and J 7 bases, leaving 11 bases between the germline ends. CDR1 is MDHEN, CDR2 SYDVKM, per germline. CDR3 length: 12 residues. This chain's CDR3 is CASKLGGNEQFF. The CDR3 nucleotides read TGTGCCAGCAAGCTCGGAGGAAATGAGCAGTTCTTC.

J is TRBJ1-4 and V is TRBV7-2; no clear D gene. The germline V gene has CDR1 SGHTA and CDR2 FQGNSA. V dropped 4 bases and J dropped 7 bases, with 10 bases sitting between them. The CDR3 is 13 amino acids. This CDR3 reads CASSSPGGEKLFF. In nucleotides, the CDR3 is TGTGCCAGCAGCTCCCCGGGTGGTGAAAAACTGTTTTTT. The full variable domain, in which reference TRBV7-2 and TRBJ1-4 provide the parts outside the CDR3, is GAGVSQSPSNKVTEKGKDVELRCDPISGHTALYWYRQSLGQGLEFLIYFQGNSAPDKSGLPSDRFSAERTGGSVSTLTIQRTQQEDSAVYLCASSSPGGEKLFFGSGTQLSVL.

This clone was seen only a few times. The rearrangement links TRBV6-1 to TRBJ1-5; D not resolved. The CDR3 sequence is 12 residues long. V was shortened by 3 bases and J by 5 bases, with 5 bases between the two germline ends. The V gene's germline CDR1 is MNHNS and CDR2 SASEGT. CDR3 nucleotides: TGTGCCAGCAGTGATAGATATCAGCCCCAGCATTTT. It yields the protein CASSDRYQPQHF.

The rearrangement uses TRBV4-2 and TRBJ1-5; weak D call: TRBD1 (6 bases). Germline CDR1 and CDR2: LGHNA and YNFKEQ. This CDR3 is 15 amino acids long. The germline V and J ends were trimmed by 0 bases and 7 bases, with 13 bases remaining between them. CDR3 amino acids: CASSQEYRAGQPQHF. The CDR3 bases are TGTGCCAGCAGCCAAGAATACAGGGCCGGGCAGCCCCAGCATTTT.

This clone was detected only once. The chain recombines TRBV9 with TRBJ2-2, with D unclear. This CDR3 region has 14 residues. Germline lookup yields CDR1 SGDLS and CDR2 YYNGEE. The V and J ends lost 1 base and 5 bases respectively, with 9 bases between them. The CDR3, as DNA: TGTGCCAGCAGCGTACGTGGGCAGACCGGGGAGCTGTTTTTT. Protein sequence: CASSVRGQTGELFF.

The V and J genes are TRBV3-1 (or the pseudogene TRBV3-2) and TRBJ1-2; D call uncertain. V gave up 1 base and J gave up 4 bases, with 10 bases separating them. Germline loops: CDR1 LGHDT, CDR2 YNNKEL (reference sequence). This CDR3 comprises 14 residues. The CDR3 sequence: CASSQVRQVYGYTF. The CDR3 DNA is TGTGCCAGCAGCCAAGTCCGGCAGGTCTATGGCTACACCTTC.

Ten or more counts support this clone. The V call is TRBV28, the J call TRBJ2-3; possible D gene TRBD1, 6 bases. Per the germline V gene, CDR1 is MDHEN and CDR2 is SYDVKM. V was clipped by 3 bases and J by 0 bases, with 13 bases between them. CDR3 length: 16 residues. In DNA form, the CDR3 reads TGTGCCAGCAGTTTGCAGGGGTTTACTAGCACAGATACGCAGTATTTT. Translating gives CASSLQGFTSTDTQYF.

The sample holds a few counts of this clone. The chain joins TRBV7-8 to TRBJ2-7, with D uncertain. Germline V gives CDR1 SGHVS, CDR2 FQNEAQ. V was clipped by 2 bases and J by 6 bases, with 17 bases between them. This CDR3 has 15 amino acids. The chain's CDR3 is CASSLMPGLSREQYF. The CDR3 nucleotides are TGTGCCAGCAGCTTAATGCCCGGTTTGAGTCGCGAGCAGTACTTC.